This TCR beta chain derives from a study of early stage breast cancer tumors. Study-level points and caveats: Enriched TCRB sequences shared across patients were mostly commonly generated sequences. Blood repertoires resembled normal breast more than tumor.

A note on this clone: The antigen is undetermined.

Each sample had two DNA replicates, around 0.53 ug blood or roughly 1.6 ug tissue. The repertoire was sequenced with immunoSEQ multiplex PCR; TCRdb's copy has only in-frame clones and lacks some. Among roughly 40,000 clones, about 78% were seen once, and the ten largest hold around 6.7%. Germline CDR1 reads DFQATT; CDR2 reads SNEGSKA (reference sequence). This CDR3 is 11 amino acids long. V dropped 3 bases and J dropped 15; count of bases not matched to a gene: 7. The rearrangement joins TRBV20-1 to TRBJ2-1; 8 bases fit TRBD2. This sequence originates from a person aged 45-65 years with breast cancer. Sequencing was done on a sample of blood. The DNA of the CDR3 is TGCAGTGCTAGCCGGGAGGGGCTCGTGTTCTTC. Its protein is CSASREGLVFF.